These 16 T cell receptor beta chains were all obtained from the same sample, sequenced in a study of blood T cells in healthy people across ages. A second PCR, run for roughly 6 to 11 cycles, used a sample-barcoded 5' primer plus a J-beta primer mix. TCRdb called the 5' RACE reads again in MiXCR, with one record for every CDR3 protein. The sample carries 800,000 to 1,300,000 distinct CDR3 sequences, roughly 24% recorded once. The same data also went into a second study, on T cells of mothers and their children.

Sequencing was performed on blood. These receptors were collected from a girl aged 2-15 years in good health.

The rearrangement links TRBV12-3 or TRBV12-4 to TRBJ2-5, with D maybe TRBD1 (6 bases). Trimming took 3 bases from V and 4 from J, leaving 15 bases between them. The CDR3 totals 15 residues. This CDR3 reads CASSFQWARGETQYF. DNA for the CDR3: TGTGCCAGCAGTTTTCAATGGGCCAGGGGAGAGACCCAGTACTTC.

This clonotype was counted only a few times. This chain joins TRBV19 and TRBJ1-2; D is possibly TRBD1 (5 bases). CDR3 length: 13 amino acids. The germline gives CDR1 LNHDA, CDR2 SQIVND (reference sequence). V was shortened by 7 bases and J by 2 bases, with 11 bases between the two germline ends. The CDR3 coding sequence is TGTGCCAGTAAACTCCAGGGCAACTATGGCTACACCTTC. Translated, it gives CASKLQGNYGYTF.

The rearrangement uses TRBV7-2 and TRBJ1-1, with 8 bases lining up with TRBD1. The CDR3 runs 13 residues. Per germline, CDR1 SGHTA and CDR2 FQGNSA. V trimming: 5 bases; J trimming: 4 bases; junction bases outside the gene matches: 3. This chain's CDR3 is CASSNTGGTEAFF. In DNA form, the CDR3 reads TGTGCCAGCAGCAATACAGGGGGCACTGAAGCTTTCTTT.

This clonotype came up a few times. In nucleotides, the CDR3 is TGCGCCAGCAGCCTGGGGGCGGGAGGTTTAGAGACCCAGTACTTC. Translating gives CASSLGAGGLETQYF. The chain carries TRBV5-1 and TRBJ2-5; 8 bases agree with TRBD2. CDR1 is SGHRS, CDR2 YFSETQ, per germline. V trimming: 4 bases; J trimming: 4 bases; junction bases outside the gene matches: 9. The CDR3 extends over 15 amino acids.

The CDR3 here is CSARASGANTGELFF. In nucleotides, the CDR3 is TGCAGTGCTAGGGCTAGCGGGGCGAACACCGGGGAGCTGTTTTTT. The chain combines TRBV20-1 with TRBJ2-2; the match to TRBD2 covers 9 bases. Germline CDR1 and CDR2: DFQATT and SNEGSKA (reference sequence). This CDR3 has 15 residues. V lost 3 bases, J lost 0 bases, and 2 bases stayed unmatched.

This chain uses TRBV9 with TRBJ1-4; a possible D gene is TRBD1 (6 bases). The length of the CDR3 is 15 residues. V was clipped by 0 bases and J by 8 bases, with 14 bases between them. CDR1 SGDLS and CDR2 YYNGEE come from the germline V gene. The CDR3 sequence is CASSVEGQRGEKLFF. The CDR3, as DNA: TGTGCCAGCAGCGTAGAAGGCCAGAGGGGGGAAAAACTGTTTTTT.

The chain is built from TRBV6-5 and TRBJ2-3; the D gene is possibly TRBD1 (5 bases). CDR3 length: 13 residues. V was shortened by 4 bases and J by 3 bases, with 8 bases between the two germline ends. Germline lookup yields CDR1 MNHEY and CDR2 SVGAGI. CDR3 in amino acids: CASSWQGTDTQYF. CDR3 coding DNA: TGTGCCAGCAGTTGGCAGGGTACAGATACGCAGTATTTT.

The chain couples TRBV29-1 to TRBJ2-7; tentative D call: TRBD1 (7 bases). This CDR3 is built from 15 residues. Germline CDR1 SQVTM, CDR2 ANQGSEA. The ends were cut back, 6 bases at V and 1 base at J, with 19 bases in the middle. The CDR3 loop is CSVGGGTAVSYEQYF. CDR3 bases: TGCAGCGTCGGGGGTGGGACAGCCGTTTCCTACGAGCAGTACTTC.

CDR3: CASSSDGYTF. The DNA of the CDR3 is TGTGCCAGCTCTTCAGATGGCTACACCTTC. V gene TRBV2 combines with J gene TRBJ1-2; unclear D gene. The CDR3 covers 10 residues. The germline V and J ends were trimmed by 8 bases and 6 bases, with 7 bases remaining between them. In germline, CDR1 is SNHLY, CDR2 FYNNEI.

J is TRBJ2-3 and V is TRBV7-9; TRBD2 agrees at 11 bases. Unmatched junction bases numbered 5, after V lost 3 bases and J lost 3 bases. CDR1 SEHNR and CDR2 FQNEAQ come from the germline V gene (reference sequence). The CDR3 is made up of 16 amino acids. CDR3 nucleotide sequence: TGTGCCAGCAGCTTTTCACGACTAGCGGGAACAGATACGCAGTATTTT. As protein: CASSFSRLAGTDTQYF.

This clonotype was found a few times. The V call is TRBV29-1, the J call TRBJ2-5; 11 bases align to TRBD2. TRBJ2-1 matches the DNA end more closely, so the J call is doubtful. The CDR3 extends over 14 amino acids. Germline CDR1 SQVTM, CDR2 ANQGSEA. The CDR3 nucleotides are TGCAGCGCACGTCTAGCGGGGGGCCTCAATGAGCAGTTCTTC. Its protein product is CSARLAGGLNEQFF.

V and J are TRBV7-3 and TRBJ2-1; D tentatively reads TRBD1 or TRBD2 (5 bases each). Trimming took 1 base from V and 7 from J, leaving 8 bases between them. CDR3 length equals 13 residues. Germline assignment: CDR1 SGHTA and CDR2 FQGTGA. CDR3: CASSLRWGNEQFF. The CDR3 coding sequence is TGTGCCAGCAGCTTAAGGTGGGGGAATGAGCAGTTCTTC.

This clonotype was seen a few times. The chain links TRBV29-1 to TRBJ1-1; 7 nucleotides match TRBD1. The CDR3 covers 12 residues. V was clipped by 6 bases and J by 5 bases; unmatched bases: 6. CDR1 is SQVTM and CDR2 is ANQGSEA in the germline V gene. In DNA, the CDR3 is TGCAGCGTGACAGGGTTGGGTACTGAAGCTTTCTTT. It translates to CSVTGLGTEAFF. Together with reference TRBV29-1 and TRBJ1-1, the CDR3 gives the full variable domain: SAVISQKPSRDICQRGTSLTIQCQVDSQVTMMFWYRQQPGQSLTLIATANQGSEATYESGFVIDKFPISRPNLTFSTLTVSNMSPEDSSIYLCSVTGLGTEAFFGQGTRLTVV.

In its sample, this clonotype was seen a few times. This chain joins TRBV7-8 and TRBJ2-5, with TRBD1 matching over 8 bases. The last part of the DNA fits TRBJ2-7 better; the J call may be wrong. Looked up from germline, CDR1 is SGHVS and CDR2 is FQNEAQ. The CDR3 is 16 amino acids. CDR3 amino acids: CASSPPFGTGGYEQYF. CDR3 sequence (DNA): TGTGCCAGCAGCCCTCCTTTCGGGACAGGAGGCTACGAGCAGTACTTC.

The chain uses TRBV7-8 and TRBJ2-1; 12 bases are a match to TRBD2. The junction had 7 bases not matched to a gene; V was cut back by 1 base and J by 3 bases. The germline gives CDR1 SGHVS, CDR2 FQNEAQ. CDR3 length: 18 residues. The CDR3 coding sequence is TGTGCCAGCAGCTTAGGGGCTAGCGGGAGGGCCAGCTACAATGAGCAGTTCTTC. This encodes CASSLGASGRASYNEQFF.

This chain joins TRBV5-5 and TRBJ2-7; D gene uncertain. Germline CDR1 and CDR2: SGHKS and YYEKEE (reference sequence). This CDR3 has 13 amino acids. The V end was cut by 5 bases, the J end by 5 bases, with 14 bases between. The CDR3 DNA follows: TGTGCCAGCAGGTGGGGAACCCGGGACGAGCAGTACTTC. Protein sequence: CASRWGTRDEQYF.